The 8 T cell receptor beta chains presented below share a single source sample, sequenced in a study of CD8+ T cells in alopecia areata (dated by TCRdb to the late 2010s). The time point tag for this specimen amounts to: 20 to 30 weeks on oral tofacitinib. Reading the label with the study, this specimen's treatment or condition is: oral pan-JAK inhibitor, 5-10 mg twice daily. Library preparation employed the immunoSEQ multiplex PCR assay. RNA was extracted from all samples and reverse transcribed into cDNA as template for TCR sequencing. The immuneACCESS repertoire file appears here via TCRdb, limited to in-frame rearrangements. These files lack a portion of the clones; in checked studies, under half of the deficit traces to unresolved V genes, and the cause of the others is not known. The sample yields some 200,000 clones; roughly 64% were counted once. The top ten clonotypes cover 5.5% to 6% of the sample.

The sequenced sample was CD4+ T cells sorted from blood, obtained at week 24, from a patient treated with tofacitinib. The receptors stem from a human donor with alopecia areata.

This clone was recorded a few times. The rearrangement links TRBV6-4 to TRBJ1-2; possibly TRBD1 for D (5 bases). CDR3 length equals 13 residues. V gave up 2 bases and J gave up 6 bases, with 10 bases separating them. CDR1 is MRHNA, CDR2 SNTAGT, per germline. In DNA, the CDR3 is TGTGCCAGCAGTGACGGGGGGAGCCATGGCTACACCTTC. Residues: CASSDGGSHGYTF.

CDR3 region: CASSLEQGGNIQYF. The CDR3 DNA reads TGCGCCAGCAGCTTGGAACAGGGCGGGAACATTCAGTACTTC. This chain connects TRBV5-1 to TRBJ2-4, with D tentatively TRBD1 (6 bases). This CDR3 has 14 amino acids. The germline V gene encodes CDR1 SGHRS and CDR2 YFSETQ. Between the trimmed V and J ends, which lost 0 bases and 7 bases, there was a span of 11 bases.

This clone was recorded a few times. The genes are TRBV15 and TRBJ1-2; 7 positions agree with TRBD1. Trimming at V came to 3 bases and at J to 8 bases, leaving 9 bases not matched to a gene. CDR3 size: 14 residues. In germline, CDR1 is LNHNV, CDR2 YYDKDF (reference sequence). The CDR3 coding sequence is TGTGCCACCAGCAGTATTGACAGGGTGAGGGGCTACACCTTC. Translating gives CATSSIDRVRGYTF.

This clone was seen just once. This chain uses TRBV30 with TRBJ2-5; 7 positions match TRBD1. V trimming: 7 bases; J trimming: 7 bases; junction bases outside the gene matches: 15. The CDR3 sequence is 14 residues long. CDR1 and CDR2 (germline): GTSNPN, SVGIG (reference sequence). The CDR3 region has the DNA TGTGCCTCAACCCCCCTGAACAGGGGCTGGACCCAGTACTTC. Protein product: CASTPLNRGWTQYF.

The chain couples TRBV6-5 to TRBJ2-1; tentatively, D is TRBD1 (6 bases). CDR3 size: 13 residues. Germline lookup yields CDR1 MNHEY and CDR2 SVGAGI. The V gene lost 6 bases and the J gene lost 6 bases, with 12 bases spanning the gap. The CDR3 here is CASSQTGSNEQFF. Written as DNA, the CDR3 is TGTGCCAGCAGCCAAACAGGGTCCAATGAGCAGTTCTTC.

As regards this clone: Distinct nucleotide sequences in the sample also encode this CDR3. The chain is built from TRBV5-1 and TRBJ2-5; no definite D call. V gave up 1 base and J gave up 2 bases, with 9 bases separating them. Germline V lookup: CDR1 SGHRS, CDR2 YFSETQ. CDR3 size: 14 residues. CDR3 sequence (DNA): TGCGCCAGCAGCTTGTCGCCAGGACAAGAGACCCAGTACTTC. Amino acid sequence: CASSLSPGQETQYF.

The chain uses TRBV4-3 and TRBJ2-1, with TRBD2 matching 7 bases. The CDR3 runs 16 residues. Germline V gene data show CDR1 as LGHNA and CDR2 as YSLEER. Trimming removed 0 bases from V and 7 bases from J; junction bases left unmatched: 9. The CDR3 DNA reads TGCGCCAGCAGCCAAGACATGGAGGGAGGGTGGAATGAGCAGTTCTTC. It codes for CASSQDMEGGWNEQFF.

The chain employs TRBV2 and TRBJ2-5; D uncertain. The CDR3 covers 13 residues. V was shortened by 1 base and J by 4 bases, with 7 bases between the two germline ends. In germline, CDR1 is SNHLY, CDR2 FYNNEI. The DNA for the CDR3 is TGTGCCAGCAGTGAAGAAGCGTTAGAGACCCAGTACTTC. This codes for CASSEEALETQYF.